The next 2 T cell receptor beta chains were all read from a single sample in a study of beta chain features in type 1 diabetes. Whole-study results and caveats: Across all four CD4+ subsets, people with type 1 diabetes showed modestly shorter TCRB CDR3s.

The antigens these receptors bind are not known. Reverse transcribing all isolated RNA meant expressed TCRB transcripts were sequenced. The table came from immunoSEQ multiplex PCR; TCRdb's copy has only in-frame clones and leaves some out. Found here are fewer than 25,000 clones, roughly 69% of them singletons; the top ten hold 4.2%. Sequenced sample: Tregs from blood. These receptor sequences come from a man younger than 35 with type 1 diabetes.

The chain carries TRBV18 and TRBJ2-2; the match to TRBD2 covers 10 bases. The J segment lost 4 bases and the V segment lost 6 bases, leaving 11 bases of the junction unmatched. Germline CDR1 reads KGHSH; CDR2 reads LQKENI. This CDR3 spans 17 amino acids. CDR3 sequence reads: CASSLFPGLAPTGELFF. In DNA, the CDR3 is TGTGCCAGCTCTCTATTTCCGGGACTAGCGCCCACCGGGGAGCTGTTTTTT.

The chain combines TRBV20-1 with TRBJ2-2; D is ambiguous. This CDR3 contains 11 residues. The germline gives CDR1 DFQATT, CDR2 SNEGSKA (reference sequence). Trimming took off 6 bases at V and 7 bases at J, with 9 bases between the two ends. As DNA, the CDR3 is TGCAGTGCCCCCCGGGTCGGGGAGCTGTTTTTT. This gives the protein CSAPRVGELFF.